The 32 T cell receptor beta chains below come from one sample, sequenced in a study of a mutant IDH1 vaccine in newly diagnosed glioma. Libraries were prepared by immunoSEQ multiplex PCR; TCRdb keeps only in-frame clonotypes and omits some of them. The data show 100,000 to 150,000 clones, roughly 75% seen once. Their antigen targets remain unknown. Indicated time point: week 11, during vaccination. The vaccine gave 300 ug of a 20-mer mutant IDH1 peptide subcutaneously per dose. The sequences come from PBMCs, collected from a glioma patient whose treatment included an IDH1 peptide vaccine. These TCRs come from a man in his forties or fifties with glioma.

The rearrangement links TRBV12-5 to TRBJ1-5, with unresolved D. The V gene's germline CDR1 is LGHNT and CDR2 FRNRAP. V shed 6 bases and J shed 5 bases, with 17 bases lying between them. The CDR3 spans 15 residues. Here the CDR3 reads CASGSTRAGDQPQHF. CDR3 coding DNA: TGTGCTAGTGGCTCGACCCGGGCCGGAGATCAGCCCCAGCATTTT.

As DNA, the CDR3 is TGTGCCAGCAGCCAAGTACAGGATTCGGCTATAGATACGCAGTATTTT. Amino acids: CASSQVQDSAIDTQYF. The chain joins TRBV4-2 to TRBJ2-3, with D possibly matching TRBD1 (5 bases). The CDR3 length is 16 residues. Germline values: CDR1 LGHNA, CDR2 YNFKEQ. Trimming pared 1 base from V and 5 bases from J, leaving 16 bases between.

This clone was seen more than once but under ten times. The rearrangement uses TRBV19 and TRBJ1-5; D is unresolved. The germline V gene encodes CDR1 LNHDA and CDR2 SQIVND (reference sequence). V shed 3 bases and J shed 0 bases, with 12 bases lying between them. The CDR3 has 16 residues. CDR3 loop: CASSIKGGSSNQPQHF. Here the CDR3 DNA reads TGTGCCAGTAGTATTAAGGGTGGGAGTAGCAATCAGCCCCAGCATTTT.

V gene TRBV5-1 combines with J gene TRBJ1-1, with a weak D call TRBD1 (6 bases). The CDR3 has 14 amino acids. Germline V gene sequence: CDR1 SGHRS, CDR2 YFSETQ. V lost 0 bases to trimming and J lost 5 bases, with 11 bases between them. The CDR3 protein is CASSLGGGWTEAFF. The CDR3 DNA is TGCGCCAGCAGCTTGGGAGGGGGATGGACTGAAGCTTTCTTT.

The chain is built from TRBV11-1 and TRBJ2-1; D uncertain. The germline V gene encodes CDR1 SGHAT and CDR2 FQDESV (reference sequence). Trimming cost V 2 bases and J 3 bases, with 11 bases left between them. This CDR3 is built from 15 residues. The CDR3 loop reads CASSLMANGYNEQFF. For the CDR3, the DNA is TGTGCCAGCAGCTTAATGGCAAACGGCTACAATGAGCAGTTCTTC.

J is TRBJ2-7 and V is TRBV10-2; D call uncertain. This CDR3 spans 11 amino acids. Germline V lookup: CDR1 WSHSY, CDR2 SAAADI. Trimming removed 3 bases at V and 7 bases at J, with 7 bases between. The CDR3 DNA is TGCGCCAGCAGTGACCCCCGGGAGCAGTACTTC. This gives the protein CASSDPREQYF.

The chain links TRBV19 to TRBJ2-5; D gene uncertain. This CDR3 contains 14 residues. The germline CDR1 and CDR2 sequences are LNHDA and SQIVND (reference sequence). V was pared by 4 bases and J by 6 bases, with 15 bases between. CDR3: CASSTSLLWKTQYF. In DNA form, the CDR3 reads TGTGCCAGTAGTACCTCCCTCCTCTGGAAGACCCAGTACTTC.

CDR3: CASRKGEDYGYTF. CDR3 sequence (DNA): TGCGCCAGTCGGAAGGGGGAGGACTATGGCTACACCTTC. The rearrangement links TRBV4-3 to TRBJ1-2; perhaps TRBD1 as D (6 bases). Germline loops: CDR1 LGHNA, CDR2 YSLEER. This CDR3 has 13 residues. Trimming removed 9 bases at V and 3 bases at J, with 14 bases between.

This chain uses TRBV6-5 with TRBJ1-5, with D perhaps TRBD1 (5 bases). The CDR3 is 15 amino acids. Germline CDR1 reads MNHEY; CDR2 reads SVGAGI. V was cut by 7 bases and J by 0 bases, with 13 bases left in between. CDR3 DNA: TGTGCCAGCATTTCCAGGGACCATAGCAATCAGCCCCAGCATTTT. Translated: CASISRDHSNQPQHF.

This clone has a handful of counts. The chain carries TRBV2 and TRBJ1-5; TRBD1 might be the D (5 bases). The V end was cut by 4 bases, the J end by 7 bases, with 8 bases between. The CDR3 is made up of 12 amino acids. Per the germline V gene, CDR1 is SNHLY and CDR2 is FYNNEI. The CDR3 DNA sequence: TGTGCCAGCAGTGGGGGGAGCCAGCCCCAGCATTTT. Amino acid sequence: CASSGGSQPQHF.

CDR3 bases: TGTGCCAGCAGCACTGCCGGGAGTTATCCCTACAATGAGCAGTTCTTC. Protein product: CASSTAGSYPYNEQFF. This sequence joins TRBV7-2 and TRBJ2-1, with D possibly TRBD2 on 6 matching bases. Trimming stripped 5 bases from V and 2 bases from J, with 16 bases between. In germline, CDR1 is SGHTA, CDR2 FQGNSA. This CDR3 is built from 16 residues.

This chain joins TRBV10-3 and TRBJ1-2; the D gene is possibly TRBD1 (5 bases). Between the trimmed V and J ends, which lost 4 bases and 4 bases, there was a span of 10 bases. Germline V CDR1 and CDR2: ENHRY, SYGVKD. The CDR3 length is 13 residues. CDR3 loop: CAISVRGGYGYTF. Here the CDR3 DNA reads TGTGCCATCAGTGTCCGGGGGGGCTATGGCTACACCTTC.

The chain uses TRBV20-1 and TRBJ2-5, with D perhaps TRBD2 (5 bases). CDR1 and CDR2 (germline): DFQATT, SNEGSKA (reference sequence). V was shortened by 5 bases and J by 2 bases, with 6 bases between the two germline ends. CDR3 size: 11 residues. CDR3 residues: CSARGQETQYF. CDR3 bases: TGCAGTGCTCGCGGGCAAGAGACCCAGTACTTC.

The genes are TRBV6-1 and TRBJ1-5; D ambiguous. The CDR3 length is 16 residues. V was clipped by 0 bases and J by 1 base, with 10 bases between them. Per the germline V gene, CDR1 is MNHNS and CDR2 is SASEGT. DNA for the CDR3: TGTGCCAGCAGTGAAGCGAGTGGCGGAAGCAATCAGCCCCAGCATTTT. It codes for CASSEASGGSNQPQHF.

The table lists this clone with a count of one. The chain links TRBV14 to TRBJ2-1, with TRBD1 matching 10 bases. V was clipped by 1 base and J by 4 bases; unmatched bases: 4. In germline, CDR1 is SGHDN, CDR2 FVKESK. The CDR3 runs to 16 residues. CDR3: CASSQGTGGNYNEQFF. The CDR3 DNA sequence: TGTGCCAGCAGCCAAGGGACAGGGGGGAATTACAATGAGCAGTTCTTC.

This clone has only one observation. DNA for the CDR3: TGTGCCAGCAGCGTCGGGTCAGGGGATCAAGAGACCCAGTACTTC. It translates to CASSVGSGDQETQYF. This sequence joins TRBV9 and TRBJ2-5; D might be TRBD1 (6 bases). The CDR3 is 15 amino acids. Germline assignment: CDR1 SGDLS and CDR2 YYNGEE. V gave up 2 bases and J gave up 2 bases, with 13 bases separating them.

The sample holds a few counts of this clone. The chain employs TRBV27 and TRBJ2-1; 8 nucleotides line up with TRBD1. The CDR3 runs 16 residues. J lost 2 bases, V lost 0 bases, and 3 bases had no gene match. The V gene's germline CDR1 is MNHEY and CDR2 SMNVEV (reference sequence). CDR3 in amino acids: CASSLSAGGAYNEQFF. In nucleotides, the CDR3 is TGTGCCAGCAGTTTATCAGCAGGGGGCGCCTACAATGAGCAGTTCTTC.

This chain joins TRBV11-2 and TRBJ2-4, with D tentatively TRBD2 (5 bases). CDR1 is SGHAT, CDR2 FQNNGV, per germline. The CDR3 has 12 amino acids. The V end lost 2 bases, the J end lost 8 bases, and 7 bases lay between the germline ends. The CDR3 DNA reads TGTGCCAGCAGCTTATTGAGGGACATTCAGTACTTC. This translates into CASSLLRDIQYF. The variable domain in full, with the rest retrieved from reference TRBV11-2 and TRBJ2-4, is EAGVAQSPRYKIIEKRQSVAFWCNPISGHATLYWYQQILGQGPKLLIQFQNNGVVDDSQLPKDRFSAERLKGVDSTLKIQPAKLEDSAVYLCASSLLRDIQYFGAGTRLSVL.

The rearrangement uses TRBV11-1 and TRBJ2-2, with D possibly matching TRBD2 (6 bases). This CDR3 is 15 amino acids long. CDR1 and CDR2 (germline): SGHAT, FQDESV (reference sequence). V lost 10 bases and J 6 bases, leaving 21 bases between the germline ends. The DNA of the CDR3 is TGTGCCACCACGACTAGGTCCGTGAGGGCCGGGGAGCTGTTTTTT. Residues: CATTTRSVRAGELFF.

This chain connects TRBV4-2 to TRBJ1-2; a possible D gene is TRBD1 (5 bases). The CDR3 totals 15 residues. CDR1 is LGHNA, CDR2 YNFKEQ, per germline. V lost 3 bases to trimming and J lost 5 bases, with 16 bases between them. This chain's CDR3 is CASSQGEAAPYGYTF. The CDR3 DNA reads as TGTGCCAGCAGCCAGGGGGAAGCCGCTCCGTATGGCTACACCTTC.

The chain uses TRBV29-1 and TRBJ2-6; TRBD2 aligns across 8 bases. This CDR3 region has 16 residues. Looked up from germline, CDR1 is SQVTM and CDR2 is ANQGSEA. V lost 8 bases and J lost 4; bases outside the gene matches: 13. The CDR3 bases are TGCAGCTTTAGCGGGGAAGCCTCTTCGGGGGCCAACGTCCTGACTTTC. It codes for CSFSGEASSGANVLTF.

This chain uses TRBV7-2 with TRBJ1-2; D is possibly TRBD1 (6 bases). Germline CDR1 and CDR2: SGHTA and FQGNSA. The ends were cut back, 7 bases at V and 7 bases at J, with 19 bases in the middle. The CDR3 has 14 amino acids. The CDR3 DNA reads as TGTGCCAGCAACTTTCCGGGAAGGGGGGCTGGCTACACCTTC. Its translation: CASNFPGRGAGYTF. The whole variable domain, filled in from reference TRBV7-2 and TRBJ1-2, reads GAGVSQSPSNKVTEKGKDVELRCDPISGHTALYWYRQSLGQGLEFLIYFQGNSAPDKSGLPSDRFSAERTGGSVSTLTIQRTQQEDSAVYLCASNFPGRGAGYTFGSGTRLTVV.

The rearrangement links TRBV7-8 to TRBJ2-2, with a weak D call TRBD1 (7 bases). Looked up from germline, CDR1 is SGHVS and CDR2 is FQNEAQ. The germline V and J ends were trimmed by 5 bases and 4 bases, with 17 bases remaining between them. This CDR3 has 16 amino acids. CDR3 DNA sequence: TGTGCCAGCAGCGATCTCTACAGGGGAGGCACCGGGGAGCTGTTTTTT. Residues: CASSDLYRGGTGELFF.

V and J are TRBV27 and TRBJ1-2; the D is unclear. The CDR3 runs to 13 residues. The V gene lost 2 bases and the J gene lost 8 bases, with 12 bases spanning the gap. CDR1 and CDR2 from the germline V gene are MNHEY and SMNVEV (reference sequence). The CDR3 region is CASSLGAEEGYTF. CDR3 sequence (DNA): TGTGCCAGCAGTTTAGGTGCGGAGGAGGGCTACACCTTC.

The chain has TRBV6-6 and TRBJ2-3; TRBD1 aligns across 12 bases. Trimming took 5 bases from V and 4 from J; bases not matched to a gene: 7. CDR3 size: 16 residues. The germline V gene encodes CDR1 MNHNY and CDR2 SVGAGI (reference sequence). CDR3 in amino acids: CASSQVGQGAPDTQYF. The CDR3 nucleotides read TGTGCCAGCAGTCAGGTGGGACAGGGGGCGCCAGATACGCAGTATTTT.

Written as DNA, the CDR3 is TGTGCCAGCAGCCAAGGGGGGGCTACGCAGTATTTT. Amino acids: CASSQGGATQYF. This rearrangement joins TRBV14 to TRBJ2-3; D may correspond to TRBD1 or TRBD2 (6 bases each). The CDR3 is made up of 12 amino acids. Germline V gene lookup returns CDR1 SGHDN and CDR2 FVKESK. Trimming took off 1 base at V and 8 bases at J, with 7 bases between the two ends.

The CDR3 loop is CASTEDRAGGYTF. The CDR3 region has the DNA TGTGCCAGCACCGAAGACAGGGCTGGTGGCTACACCTTC. The chain employs TRBV5-4 and TRBJ1-2; 7 positions agree with TRBD1. The CDR3 consists of 13 residues. V lost 6 bases, J lost 7 bases, and 9 bases stayed unmatched. Germline assignment: CDR1 SGHNT and CDR2 YYREEE (reference sequence).

The CDR3 loop reads CASSRGLTGSEETQYF. The CDR3 bases are TGTGCCAGTAGTCGGGGACTAACGGGGTCGGAAGAGACCCAGTACTTC. This chain connects TRBV19 to TRBJ2-5, with TRBD2 identical over 7 bases. Germline V gene sequence: CDR1 LNHDA, CDR2 SQIVND (reference sequence). This CDR3 comprises 16 residues. The V and J ends lost 5 bases and 3 bases, in that order; junction bases with no gene match: 12.

The rearrangement joins TRBV7-8 to TRBJ2-7; possible D gene TRBD2, 5 bases. This CDR3 region has 12 residues. Germline V gene lookup returns CDR1 SGHVS and CDR2 FQNEAQ. V was shortened by 5 bases and J by 9 bases, with 14 bases between the two germline ends. CDR3 sequence reads: CASSQQRTVQYF. Here the CDR3 DNA reads TGTGCCAGCAGCCAACAGCGGACGGTGCAGTACTTC.

The V and J genes are TRBV19 and TRBJ1-5; 8 nucleotides line up with TRBD1. CDR3 length equals 15 residues. Germline V gene lookup returns CDR1 LNHDA and CDR2 SQIVND (reference sequence). V shed 7 bases, J shed 2 bases, and the junction held 7 bases outside the gene matches. DNA of the CDR3: TGTGCCAGTACCACCGAGGACAGGGGCAATCAGCCCCAGCATTTT. It specifies CASTTEDRGNQPQHF.

This clone was observed a few times. The chain is built from TRBV10-3 and TRBJ1-1; perhaps TRBD1 as D (6 bases). Germline CDR1 reads ENHRY; CDR2 reads SYGVKD. The CDR3 is 14 residues long. Trimming removed 2 bases from V and 7 bases from J, with 14 bases in between. The CDR3 DNA is TGTGCCATCAGTGAGCCTGGACAGCCCCTTGAAGCTTTCTTT. Protein product: CAISEPGQPLEAFF.

The J gene is TRBJ2-1, the V gene TRBV5-6; TRBD1 or TRBD2 may be the D gene (6 bases each). This CDR3 has 15 residues. V was trimmed by 0 bases and J by 4 bases, leaving 11 bases between them. Per germline, CDR1 SGHDT and CDR2 YYEEEE. The CDR3 DNA is TGTGCCAGCAGCTTGGCGGGGGCCCTTTACAATGAGCAGTTCTTC. Translated, it gives CASSLAGALYNEQFF.